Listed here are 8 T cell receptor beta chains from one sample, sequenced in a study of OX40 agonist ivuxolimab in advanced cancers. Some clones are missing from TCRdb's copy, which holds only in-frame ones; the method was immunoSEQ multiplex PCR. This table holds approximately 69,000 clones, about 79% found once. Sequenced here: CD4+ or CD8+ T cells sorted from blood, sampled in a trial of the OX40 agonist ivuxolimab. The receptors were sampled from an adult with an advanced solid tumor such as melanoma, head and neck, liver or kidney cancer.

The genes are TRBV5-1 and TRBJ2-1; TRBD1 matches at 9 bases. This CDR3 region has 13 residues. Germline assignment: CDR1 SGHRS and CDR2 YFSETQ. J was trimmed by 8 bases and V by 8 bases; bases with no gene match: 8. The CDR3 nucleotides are TGCGCCAGTTGCCGGGACAGGGAATATGAGCAGTTCTTC. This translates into CASCRDREYEQFF.

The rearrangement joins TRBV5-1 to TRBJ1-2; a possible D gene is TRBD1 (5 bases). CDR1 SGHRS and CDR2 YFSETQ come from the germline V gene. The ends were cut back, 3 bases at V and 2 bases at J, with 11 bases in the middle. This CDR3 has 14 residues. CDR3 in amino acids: CASSSDGGNYGYTF. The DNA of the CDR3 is TGCGCCAGCAGCTCCGACGGGGGGAACTATGGCTACACCTTC.

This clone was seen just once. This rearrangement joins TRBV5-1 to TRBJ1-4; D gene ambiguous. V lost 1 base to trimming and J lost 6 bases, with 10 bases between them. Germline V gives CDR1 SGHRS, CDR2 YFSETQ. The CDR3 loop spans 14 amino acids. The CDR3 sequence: CASSLPSPDEKLFF. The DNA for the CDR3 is TGCGCCAGCAGCTTGCCTTCGCCGGATGAAAAACTGTTTTTT.

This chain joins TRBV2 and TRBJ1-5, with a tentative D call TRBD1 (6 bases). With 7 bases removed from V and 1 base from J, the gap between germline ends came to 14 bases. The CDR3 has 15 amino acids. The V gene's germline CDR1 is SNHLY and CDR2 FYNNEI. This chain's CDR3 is CASMQGIGSNQPQHF. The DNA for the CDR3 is TGTGCCAGCATGCAGGGGATAGGGAGCAATCAGCCCCAGCATTTT.

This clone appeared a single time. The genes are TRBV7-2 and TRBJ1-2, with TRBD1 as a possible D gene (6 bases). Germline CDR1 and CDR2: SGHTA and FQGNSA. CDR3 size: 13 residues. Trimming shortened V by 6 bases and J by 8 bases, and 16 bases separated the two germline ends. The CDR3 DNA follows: TGTGCCAGCAGTCGGTACAGGGCGCAGGGCTACACCTTC. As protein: CASSRYRAQGYTF. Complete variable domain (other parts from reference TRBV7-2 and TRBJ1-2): GAGVSQSPSNKVTEKGKDVELRCDPISGHTALYWYRQSLGQGLEFLIYFQGNSAPDKSGLPSDRFSAERTGGSVSTLTIQRTQQEDSAVYLCASSRYRAQGYTFGSGTRLTVV.

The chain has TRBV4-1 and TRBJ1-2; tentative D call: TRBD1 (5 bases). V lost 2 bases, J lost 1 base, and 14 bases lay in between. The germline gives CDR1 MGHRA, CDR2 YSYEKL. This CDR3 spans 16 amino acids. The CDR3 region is CASSQSWGSRNYGYTF. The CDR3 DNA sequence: TGCGCCAGCAGCCAATCATGGGGGAGTCGTAACTATGGCTACACCTTC.

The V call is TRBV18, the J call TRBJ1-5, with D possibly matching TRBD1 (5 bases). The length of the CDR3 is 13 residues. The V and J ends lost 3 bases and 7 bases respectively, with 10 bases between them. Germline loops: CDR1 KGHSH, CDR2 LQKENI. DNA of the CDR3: TGTGCCAGCTCACCGGTGGGGGGGCAGCCCCAGCATTTT. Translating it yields CASSPVGGQPQHF.

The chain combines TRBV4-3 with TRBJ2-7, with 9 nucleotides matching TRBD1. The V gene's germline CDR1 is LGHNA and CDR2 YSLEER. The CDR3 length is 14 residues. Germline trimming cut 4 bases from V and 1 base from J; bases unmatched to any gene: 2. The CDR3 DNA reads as TGCGCCAGCAGCCTTGGACAGGGGTCCTACGAGCAGTACTTC. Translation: CASSLGQGSYEQYF.